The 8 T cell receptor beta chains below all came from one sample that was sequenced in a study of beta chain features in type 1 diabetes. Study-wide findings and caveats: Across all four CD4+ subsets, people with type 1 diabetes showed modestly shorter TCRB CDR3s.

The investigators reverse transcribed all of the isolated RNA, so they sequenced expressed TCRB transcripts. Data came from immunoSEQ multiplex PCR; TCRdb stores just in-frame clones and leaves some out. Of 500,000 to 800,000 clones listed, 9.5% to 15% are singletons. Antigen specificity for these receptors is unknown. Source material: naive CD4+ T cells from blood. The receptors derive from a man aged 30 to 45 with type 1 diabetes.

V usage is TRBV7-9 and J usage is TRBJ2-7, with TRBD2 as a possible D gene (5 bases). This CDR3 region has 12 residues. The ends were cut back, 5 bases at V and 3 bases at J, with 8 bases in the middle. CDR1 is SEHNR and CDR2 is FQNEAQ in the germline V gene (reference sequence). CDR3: CASSPEGYEQYF. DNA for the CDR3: TGTGCCAGCAGCCCTGAGGGCTACGAGCAGTACTTC.

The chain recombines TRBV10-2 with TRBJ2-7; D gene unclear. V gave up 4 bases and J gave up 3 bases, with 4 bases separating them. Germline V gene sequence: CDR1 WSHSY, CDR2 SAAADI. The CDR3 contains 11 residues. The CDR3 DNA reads TGCGCCAGCAGTGCCAGCTACGAGCAGTACTTC. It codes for CASSASYEQYF.

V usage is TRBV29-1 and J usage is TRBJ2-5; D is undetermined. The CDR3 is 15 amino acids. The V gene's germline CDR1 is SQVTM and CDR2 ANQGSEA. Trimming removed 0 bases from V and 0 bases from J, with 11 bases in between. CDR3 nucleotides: TGCAGCGTTGAAGATCAGAGTCAGAACCAAGAGACCCAGTACTTC. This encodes CSVEDQSQNQETQYF.

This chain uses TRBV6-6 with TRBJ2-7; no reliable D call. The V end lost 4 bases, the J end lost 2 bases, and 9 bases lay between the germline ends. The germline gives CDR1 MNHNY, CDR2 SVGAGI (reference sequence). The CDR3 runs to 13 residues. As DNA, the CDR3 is TGTGCCAGCAGTTCCCCCCCAACCTACGAGCAGTACTTC. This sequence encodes CASSSPPTYEQYF.

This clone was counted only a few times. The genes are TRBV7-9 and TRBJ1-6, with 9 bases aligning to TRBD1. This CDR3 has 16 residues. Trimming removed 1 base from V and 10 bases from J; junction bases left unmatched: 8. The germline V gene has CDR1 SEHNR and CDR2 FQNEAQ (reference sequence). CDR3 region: CASSLESGQGNSPLHF. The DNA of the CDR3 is TGTGCCAGCAGCTTAGAGTCGGGACAGGGTAACTCACCCCTCCACTTT.

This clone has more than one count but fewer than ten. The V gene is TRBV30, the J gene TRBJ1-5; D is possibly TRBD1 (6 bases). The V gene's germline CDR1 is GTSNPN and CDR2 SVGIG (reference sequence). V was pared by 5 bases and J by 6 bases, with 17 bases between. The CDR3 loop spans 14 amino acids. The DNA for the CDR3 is TGTGCCTGGGGTCGGGAGGGGGTGATTCAGCCCCAGCATTTT. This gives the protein CAWGREGVIQPQHF.

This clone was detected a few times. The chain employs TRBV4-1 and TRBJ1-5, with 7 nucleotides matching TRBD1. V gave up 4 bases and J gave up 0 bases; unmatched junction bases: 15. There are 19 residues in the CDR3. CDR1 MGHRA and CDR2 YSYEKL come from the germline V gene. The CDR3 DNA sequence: TGCGCCAGCAGCCGCCCTAGACAGGGCATAAGGCTTAGCAATCAGCCCCAGCATTTT. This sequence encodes CASSRPRQGIRLSNQPQHF.

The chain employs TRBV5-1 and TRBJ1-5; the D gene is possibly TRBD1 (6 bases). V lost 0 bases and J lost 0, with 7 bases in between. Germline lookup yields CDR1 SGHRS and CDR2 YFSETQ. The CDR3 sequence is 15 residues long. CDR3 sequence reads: CASSLEGHSNQPQHF. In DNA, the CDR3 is TGCGCCAGCAGCTTGGAGGGACATAGCAATCAGCCCCAGCATTTT.